Presented here are 16 T cell receptor beta chains from one specimen sequenced in a study of primary melanoma T cells and metastatic recurrence. Profiled with immunoSEQ multiplex PCR; TCRdb holds only in-frame clones, not every one. The repertoire has around 490 clones, around 80% of them found once; the top ten carry about 24%. The sample comprised melanoma tumor tissue. All receptors come from a human donor with melanoma.

V is TRBV5-1 and J is TRBJ2-1; TRBD2 matches 7 bases. This CDR3 has 16 residues. Germline V gene data show CDR1 as SGHRS and CDR2 as YFSETQ. The V gene end was trimmed by 4 bases and the J gene end by 3 bases; junction bases not matched to a gene: 10. Written as DNA, the CDR3 is TGCGCCAGCAGCCCTTGCCATAGCGGGTGCTACAATGAGCAGTTCTTC. Amino acids: CASSPCHSGCYNEQFF.

This clone was seen only once. The rearrangement uses TRBV6-8 and TRBJ1-1, with 7 bases identical to TRBD1. The V and J ends lost 10 bases and 5 bases, in that order; junction bases with no gene match: 13. Germline-derived CDR1 and CDR2 are MNHGY and SAAAGT. The CDR3 is 14 amino acids. CDR3 loop: CAIRGRGGDTEAFF. The CDR3 DNA sequence: TGTGCCATCAGAGGCAGGGGGGGAGATACTGAAGCTTTCTTT.

In the case of this clone: The junction shows a germline mismatch at one end, possibly a read error. The chain employs TRBV11-3 and TRBJ2-3; the D gene is possibly TRBD2 (5 bases). Per the germline V gene, CDR1 is SGHNT and CDR2 is YENEEA. CDR3 size: 14 residues. This CDR3 reads CASSLWRATDTQYF. CDR3 nucleotides: TGTGCCAGCAGCTTGTGGCGGGCCACAGATACGCAATATTTT.

The V gene is TRBV18, the J gene TRBJ1-4, with D maybe TRBD1 (5 bases). Trimming took 1 base from V and 7 from J, leaving 10 bases between them. This CDR3 has 14 residues. Germline V CDR1 and CDR2: KGHSH, LQKENI. CDR3 in DNA: TGTGCCAGCTCACCACGCGGGGGAGGTGAAAAACTGTTTTTT. Amino acid sequence: CASSPRGGGEKLFF.

The chain uses TRBV6-8 and TRBJ2-5; unclear D gene. The germline V and J ends were trimmed by 5 bases and 5 bases, with 24 bases remaining between them. Germline V gives CDR1 MNHGY, CDR2 SAAAGT. CDR3 length: 17 residues. The CDR3 reads CASSDGPRIIVDETQYF. The CDR3 nucleotides read TGTGCCAGCAGTGACGGTCCAAGGATCATCGTCGACGAGACCCAGTACTTC.

This clone was seen a single time. The chain links TRBV6-1 to TRBJ2-1; 7 positions match TRBD1. After removal of 1 base from V and 0 bases from J, the junction contained 6 bases not matched to a gene. The CDR3 length is 17 residues. Germline V gives CDR1 MNHNS, CDR2 SASEGT. This chain's CDR3 is CASSEVSGTASYNEQFF. The CDR3 bases are TGTGCCAGCAGTGAAGTTTCCGGGACAGCCTCCTACAATGAGCAGTTCTTC.

This chain connects TRBV22-1 to TRBJ2-3; the listed D gene, TRBD1, was not tested against the DNA. TRBV22-1 is noted as a pseudogene. This CDR3 is built from 15 residues. This CDR3 reads CASSLGQESTDTQYF. DNA of the CDR3: TGTGCCAGCAGCCTCGGACAAGAGAGCACAGATACGCAGTATTTT.

The V call is TRBV19, the J call TRBJ2-1; no definite D call. CDR1 is LNHDA, CDR2 SQIVND, per germline (reference sequence). Trimming took 8 bases from V and 0 from J, leaving 8 bases between them. The CDR3 contains 13 residues. The CDR3 DNA follows: TGTGCCAGTCGAGAGAGCTCCTACAATGAGCAGTTCTTC. Translating it yields CASRESSYNEQFF.

This clone was seen a single time. The V and J genes are TRBV28 and TRBJ2-2; D may match TRBD1 or TRBD2 (5 bases each). This CDR3 has 12 amino acids. CDR1 is MDHEN, CDR2 SYDVKM, per germline. Trimming left V 6 bases short and J 7 bases short, with 9 bases between. The CDR3 is CASSRGGGELFF. The CDR3, as DNA: TGTGCCAGCAGCCGTGGGGGCGGGGAGCTGTTTTTT. Together with reference TRBV28 and TRBJ2-2, the CDR3 gives the full variable domain: DVKVTQSSRYLVKRTGEKVFLECVQDMDHENMFWYRQDPGLGLRLIYFSYDVKMKEKGDIPEGYSVSREKKERFSLILESASTNQTSMYLCASSRGGGELFFGEGSRLTVL.

The chain couples TRBV28 to TRBJ1-4, with a possible D match to TRBD1 (5 bases). This CDR3 region has 15 residues. Germline values: CDR1 MDHEN, CDR2 SYDVKM. Trimming shortened V by 2 bases and J by 8 bases, and 15 bases separated the two germline ends. CDR3 sequence: CASSLRGPLAEKLFF. CDR3 DNA: TGTGCCAGCAGTTTACGGGGCCCCTTAGCGGAAAAACTGTTTTTT.

This rearrangement joins TRBV6-8 to TRBJ1-5; the match to TRBD1 covers 9 bases. V dropped 5 bases and J dropped 5; count of bases not matched to a gene: 7. The CDR3 is 15 residues long. Germline V gene data show CDR1 as MNHGY and CDR2 as SAAAGT. CDR3 protein: CASSQKRDRDQPQHF. The CDR3 DNA follows: TGTGCCAGCAGTCAGAAACGGGACAGGGATCAGCCCCAGCATTTT.

The chain has TRBV7-4 and TRBJ2-7; D is unclear. The CDR3 spans 16 residues. Trimming shortened V by 4 bases and J by 3 bases, and 19 bases separated the two germline ends. Germline CDR1 reads SGHVT; CDR2 reads SQSDAQ. CDR3 protein: CASSSLVRLGGYEQYF. CDR3 nucleotides: TGTGCCAGCAGCTCCCTTGTCCGCCTGGGTGGCTACGAGCAGTACTTC.

This clone appeared once. The genes are TRBV6-8 and TRBJ2-2, with 8 bases fitting TRBD2. J gave up 7 bases and V 5 bases, and 15 bases lay outside the gene matches. Germline CDR1 is MNHGY and CDR2 is SAAAGT. There are 17 residues in the CDR3. The CDR3 nucleotides read TGTGCCAGCAGTGAGGGCCAGGGTGCGGGAGGTCACGGGGAGCTGTTTTTT. Protein product: CASSEGQGAGGHGELFF.

V usage is TRBV11-3 and J usage is TRBJ1-2; perhaps TRBD1 as D (5 bases). The CDR3 totals 15 residues. V gave up 6 bases and J gave up 5 bases, with 19 bases separating them. Germline V gives CDR1 SGHNT, CDR2 YENEEA. This chain's CDR3 is CASSSSLGQRYGYTF. The CDR3 DNA reads as TGTGCCAGCAGTTCCTCTCTGGGGCAGCGTTATGGCTACACCTTC.

V is TRBV7-8 and J is TRBJ2-1, with TRBD2 matching 9 bases. With V trimmed by 5 bases and J by 4 bases, 9 bases remained unmatched. CDR3 length: 16 residues. CDR1 and CDR2 (germline): SGHVS, FQNEAQ. For the CDR3, the DNA is TGTGCCAGCAGCCAAGATGAAACTAGCGGGTACAATGAGCAGTTCTTC. It translates to CASSQDETSGYNEQFF.

This chain's CDR3 is CASSITSGMDEQFF. DNA for the CDR3: TGTGCCAGTAGTATCACTAGCGGGATGGATGAGCAGTTCTTC. The chain combines TRBV19 with TRBJ2-1; 10 positions agree with TRBD2. CDR3 length: 14 residues. Germline values: CDR1 LNHDA, CDR2 SQIVND (reference sequence). J gave up 8 bases and V 3 bases, and 4 bases lay outside the gene matches.